This T cell receptor (beta chain) was identified during a study of beta chain features in type 1 diabetes (dated by TCRdb to 2017 to 2018). Regarding the research as a whole: No differences in mean age, gender distribution, total cell number or subset yield were found between patients and healthy donors. The study compared the TCRB repertoires of sorted circulating CD4+ T cell subsets in recently diagnosed type 1 diabetes patients with those in matched healthy donors. A total of about 110,000,000 sorted cells were examined across all samples, and a strong correlation was observed between cell number per subset and RNA yield. Whereas all 30 or so donors provided naive and central memory subsets, regulatory and stem cell-like memory subsets were isolated from just 8 patients and roughly 8 healthy donors. Here is what the overall study found, with its caveats: A moderate but significant shortening of TCRB CDR3 length was observed in type 1 diabetes patients in all four CD4+ subsets. Fewer insertions and more nucleotide deletions at VDJ recombination sites were observed in patients with type 1 diabetes, implying thymic rearrangement abnormalities. Shorter templates might be favored by PCR, yet because patient and control samples were amplified and corrected together, any such skew would affect both groups equally. Because small numbers of individuals were included in the HLA sub-analyses, any influence of HLA type on TCRB rearrangement was left unresolved. Sequencing cDNA rather than genomic DNA could over-represent highly expressing activated cells, although activation and CD3 levels did not differ between groups. Naive, central memory and regulatory TCRB repertoires appeared more similar among patients than among healthy donors.

A distance of 15 bases separates the germline ends of V and J, which lose 0 bases and 3 bases respectively. CDR1 and CDR2 are read off the germline V gene as LGHNA and YNFKEQ. The CDR3 sequence holds 17 residues, the cysteine and phenylalanine included. The kept DNA is CDR3 alone, 51 bases in frame from the first base. Each donor gave one peripheral blood draw, averaging approximately 0.11 L, which was collected into heparinised tubes. A BD FACSAria II was used to sort naive, central memory, regulatory and stem cell-like memory CD4+ T cells with a panel that included CD45RO, CCR7, CD25, CD127, CD95 and CD27. Every sorted population had a purity above 95%. PBMCs were separated immediately by Lymphoprep density gradient centrifugation and were stained directly, without being cultured. So that batch effects would be minimized, each experiment stained and sorted samples in pairs, pairing one healthy donor with one patient.

This clone was seen more than once but under ten times. Its specific antigen is unknown. No much larger clonotype is one base removed from it; base qualities were not supplied. The entire isolated RNA was reverse transcribed using the High Capacity cDNA Reverse Transcription Kit, and thus expressed TCRB transcripts were sequenced. Deep immunoSEQ sequencing was performed on naive, central memory and regulatory T cell samples, with an average of roughly 3.3 million total reads per sample. Sorted cells were lysed in RLT buffer, and RNA was extracted using DNase-treated RNeasy Micro or Mini kits according to cell number. Each cell subset was processed separately to prevent cross-contamination, with patient and healthy donor samples processed together. The immunoSEQ multiplex PCR was used to amplify TCRB sequences from cDNA, yielding 87-bp fragments that span the CDR3 region. The amplicons were sequenced using the Illumina HiSeq platform. In the original analysis: Synthetic template baselines were used to correct PCR bias computationally, reads within Hamming distance 2 were collapsed, and singletons that could not be merged were discarded. By aligning reads against IMGT, V, D and J genes, CDR3 length, and insertions or deletions at six rearrangement sites were assigned. Within each subset, clonotype counts were normalized to sorted cell number, and only after that were true diversity and Gini coefficients computed with the tcR R package. The overlap coefficient, calculated on TCRB nucleotide sequences, was used to quantify repertoire sharing. As a proxy for the pre-selection repertoire, out-of-frame TCRB sequences from naive cells were analyzed. Imported from immuneACCESS, the table was reduced by TCRdb to in-frame sequences with V and J called. These copies leave out some clones; in studies compared against another copy, an unresolved V gene accounts for under half, and the cause of the remainder is not known. Clonal size and the V and J genes are those of that table, whereas D and trimming came from the DNA. The sample table records 810,000 or so clones; roughly 16% of these occur just once. The top ten constitute about 0.02% of the sample.

Sequenced sample: naive CD4+ T cells from blood. According to the study, the label for this sample's cell subset or site signals: true naive CD4+ T cells. This receptor was obtained from a woman between 18 and 30 years old in good health. The sequence joins TRBV4-2 to TRBJ1-3; the D gene assignment is ambiguous. The encoded CDR3 is CASSQDVIGLNGNTIYF. Here is the DNA: TGTGCCAGCAGCCAAGATGTCATCGGCCTTAATGGAAACACCATATATTTT.